This T cell receptor (beta chain) was found in a study of cytomegalovirus exposure and HLA in healthy donors. Study at large: Approximately 81% of approximately 400 genotyped donors fell in the Caucasian-associated ancestry cluster.

As to this clone: Its antigen remains unknown.

Study results and caveats: TCR beta chain V- and J-gene trimming was linked, in a later analysis, to a missense variant in DCLRE1C. Across donors, most TCRs were seen rarely, yet some public ones were widespread.

V was shortened by 5 bases and J by 3 bases, with 11 bases between the two germline ends. The V gene's germline CDR1 is MDHEN and CDR2 SYDVKM. There are 13 residues in the CDR3. The PCR made use of 60 Vbeta and 13 Jbeta primers. Authors' analysis steps: There were around 77 million unique TCR beta chains by a later count, and approximately 12 million of them were shared. The protocol was immunoSEQ multiplex PCR, while the TCRdb copy is restricted to in-frame clones and leaves out a portion. The V and J calls and clone size were taken over from that table, and D and trimming were inferred from the DNA. Among 80,000 to 90,000 clones listed, roughly 80% were seen once.

The V and J genes are TRBV28 and TRBJ2-7; D gene uncertain. Material: PBMCs. The sequence derives from a man aged 35 to 55 in good health and CMV-seronegative. The CDR3: CASSPPVDYEQYF. CDR3 coding DNA: TGTGCCAGCAGTCCCCCCGTAGACTACGAGCAGTACTTC.